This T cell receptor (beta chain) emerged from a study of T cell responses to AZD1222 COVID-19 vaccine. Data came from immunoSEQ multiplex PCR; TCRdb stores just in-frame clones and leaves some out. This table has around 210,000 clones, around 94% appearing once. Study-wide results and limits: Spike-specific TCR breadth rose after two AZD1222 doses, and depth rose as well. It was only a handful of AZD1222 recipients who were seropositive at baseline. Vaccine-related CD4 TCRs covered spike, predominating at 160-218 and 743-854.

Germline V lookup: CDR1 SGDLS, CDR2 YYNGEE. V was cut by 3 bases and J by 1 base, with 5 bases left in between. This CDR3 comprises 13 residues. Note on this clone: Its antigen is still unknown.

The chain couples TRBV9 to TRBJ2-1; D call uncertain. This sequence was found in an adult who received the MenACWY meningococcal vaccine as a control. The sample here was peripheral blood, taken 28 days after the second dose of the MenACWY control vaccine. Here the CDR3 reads CASSGLSYNEQFF. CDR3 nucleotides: TGTGCCAGCAGCGGCCTTTCCTACAATGAGCAGTTCTTC.